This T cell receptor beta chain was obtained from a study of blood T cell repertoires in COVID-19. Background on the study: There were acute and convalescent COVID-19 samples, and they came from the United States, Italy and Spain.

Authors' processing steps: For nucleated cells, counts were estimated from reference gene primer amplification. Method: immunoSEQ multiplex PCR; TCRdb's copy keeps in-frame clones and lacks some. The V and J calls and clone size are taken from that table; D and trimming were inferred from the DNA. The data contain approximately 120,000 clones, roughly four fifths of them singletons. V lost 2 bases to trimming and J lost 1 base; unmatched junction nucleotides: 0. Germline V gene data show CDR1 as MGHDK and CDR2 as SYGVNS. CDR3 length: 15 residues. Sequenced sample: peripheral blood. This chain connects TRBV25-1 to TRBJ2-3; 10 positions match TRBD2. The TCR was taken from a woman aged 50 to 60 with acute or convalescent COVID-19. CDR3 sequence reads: CASSELAGGTDTQYF. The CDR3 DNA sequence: TGTGCCAGCAGTGAACTAGCGGGGGGCACAGATACGCAGTATTTT.